This TCR beta chain appears in the sequencing data of a study of shared clonotypes between healthy human individuals (TCRdb year 2020). Context from the whole study: A few men and two women, aged 18 to 49 years, made up the cohort. Leukapheresis yielded between about 0.94 and 8.9 billion PBMCs per donor. For each donor, three plates each were used for CD4 naive and CD4 memory, two plates were used for CD8 naive, and one plate was used for CD8 memory. Blood TCR repertoires of five healthy adults were deeply sequenced to estimate repertoire size and the extent of clonotype sharing between individuals. To increase sequencing depth and limit assay-specific biases, TCR repertoire library preparation and sequencing were carried out by different laboratories using diverse techniques. The research as a whole found: Sampling was restricted to blood, and TCR repertoires in tissue are likely to differ from TCR repertoires in blood. Clonotypes shared by all four sorted-subset donors showed higher generation probabilities than non-shared clonotypes. Pairwise subsampling indicated that sequencing depth was expected to affect the degree of clonotype sharing among donors. Incomplete sequencing was indicated by rarefaction of sorted-subset datasets, despite the large sequencing depth. Approximately 5% of naive CD4, around 3.5% of naive CD8, about 2.4% of memory CD4, and 0.4% of memory CD8 clonotypes were shared across several donors. Because the study included a small number of donors, the genetic and exposure-history diversity represented was limited. Naive subsets generally had larger estimated clonotype richness than memory subsets did.

This clone occurred once. The antigen it recognizes is unknown. No base-level quality is on record; no much larger clone is a single base apart. Within the sample, other DNA sequences also encode this same CDR3. A distance of 4 bases separates the germline ends of V and J, which lose 4 bases and 3 bases respectively. For CDR1 and CDR2, the germline V gene lists MGHDK and SYGVNS. Counted from cysteine to phenylalanine, this CDR3 has 11 amino acids. The only DNA kept is the CDR3, 33 bases in frame from the first base. The donors were healthy, HIV-negative adults who had no recently reported acute infections or vaccinations. Only Caucasian adults living in Nashville, Tennessee, USA were represented among the donors. CD4+ T cells were enriched by magnetic negative selection; naive cells were then positively selected on CD45RA, and the negative fraction formed the memory subset. Blood was obtained by leukapheresis, after which PBMCs were separated by Ficoll-Histopaque density gradient centrifugation and cryopreserved in liquid nitrogen vapor phase. Analytical flow cytometry was used to check the purity and quantity of every magnetically sorted T cell population. Genomic DNA was isolated from each sorted fraction and quantified by UV absorbance on a Nanodrop 2000c.

Using the deep immunoSEQ assay, multiplex PCR amplified TCR CDR3 regions from genomic DNA. Extracted genomic DNA from each cell subset was spread evenly across all wells of several immunoSEQ 96-well plates, with each plate serving as a replicate. For sorted subsets, around 200 ng genomic DNA, equal to 25,000 to 35,000 T cell genomes, was loaded into each replicate PCR. Purified libraries were measured with a Qubit 3.0 fluorometer, size-checked on a Bioanalyzer 2100, and measured again with the KAPA Library Quantification kit. Every immunoSEQ 96-well plate was sequenced on a dedicated single-read 150-cycle Illumina NextSeq 550 flow cell. In the authors' own workflow: Because only junctional sequences without quality scores were contained in the immunoSEQ output, filtering matching that applied to full-length reads could not be performed. To assign V/J genes and CDR3, sequences were annotated against IMGT germline references using PyIR, a Python wrapper for IgBLAST v1.9. Reads were removed for weak V/J assignments (E-value above 1e-6), missing CDR3, stop codons, out-of-frame junctions, or ambiguous translated residues. V3J clonotypes were defined as sequences sharing an identical inferred V gene, J gene, and CDR3 amino acid sequence. The percentage overlap between two repertoires was calculated by dividing the number of shared unique clonotypes by the size of the smaller repertoire. RTK rarefaction, the Chao1 estimator, and Recon v2.1 estimates of unobserved clonotypes were used to assess repertoire richness. Generation probabilities for all TCRbeta clonotypes obtained by the gDNA method from several donors were computed using OLGA. TCRdb limited this immuneACCESS table to in-frame rearrangements with V and J called. A share of clones is missing; checked studies link under half to unresolved V genes, and the rest is unexplained. D and trimming come from the DNA, and the V and J calls and clone size come from that table. This sample holds 2.3 million or so clones; more than 80% were observed only once. Of the sample, 0.35% to 0.45% falls within the top ten clones.

This clonotype originated in a man between 18 and 35 years old in good health. Some clones in this sample may be carry-over from other donors' samples. The sequence links TRBV25-1 to TRBJ2-7, with no reliable assignment of the D segment. Sequenced sample: naive CD4+ T cells from PBMCs. The sample's cell subset or site label is to be understood as: CD45RA+ positively selected. This receptor carries the CDR3 CASSGGYEQYF. The sequenced DNA is TGTGCCAGCAGTGGAGGCTACGAGCAGTACTTC.